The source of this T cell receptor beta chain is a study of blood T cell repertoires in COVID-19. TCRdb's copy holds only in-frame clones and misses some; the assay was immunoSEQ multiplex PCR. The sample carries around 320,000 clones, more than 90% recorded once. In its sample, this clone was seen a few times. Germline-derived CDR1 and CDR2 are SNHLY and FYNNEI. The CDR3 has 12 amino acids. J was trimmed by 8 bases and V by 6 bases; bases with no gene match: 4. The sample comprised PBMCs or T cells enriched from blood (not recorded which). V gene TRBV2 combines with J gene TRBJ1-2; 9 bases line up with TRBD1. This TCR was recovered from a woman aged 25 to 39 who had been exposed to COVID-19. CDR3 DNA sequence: TGTGCCAGCAGACAGGGGGCGCAGGGCTACACCTTC. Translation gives CASRQGAQGYTF.